This TCR beta chain was identified in a study of OX40 agonist ivuxolimab in advanced cancers. This table comes from immunoSEQ multiplex PCR, and its TCRdb copy is limited to in-frame clones, with some not included. The sample consists of 80,000 or so clones, around 93% of them appearing once. Comment on this clone: Other DNA sequences within the sample encode an identical CDR3.

Germline-derived CDR1 and CDR2 are SGHTA and FQGNSA. The CDR3 runs 14 residues. Between the trimmed V and J ends, which lost 4 bases and 2 bases, there was a span of 10 bases. Sequencing was performed on CD4+ or CD8+ T cells sorted from blood, taken in a trial of the OX40 agonist ivuxolimab. The V gene is TRBV7-2, the J gene TRBJ2-3; D gene uncertain. This receptor was obtained from an adult with an advanced solid tumor such as melanoma, head and neck, liver or kidney cancer. CDR3 loop: CASSSRTVTDTQYF. CDR3 DNA sequence: TGTGCCAGCAGCTCCCGGACCGTCACAGATACGCAGTATTTT.